Listed here are 21 T cell receptor beta chains from one sample, sequenced in a study of a mutant IDH1 vaccine in newly diagnosed glioma. Profiled with immunoSEQ multiplex PCR; TCRdb holds only in-frame clones, not every one. The profile shows about 25,000 clones, less than 85% of them singletons. Time point noted: week 11, during vaccination. Topical imiquimod was applied with each vaccine dose, which held 300 ug of mutant IDH1 20-mer peptide. For these receptors, no antigen is known. This sample comprised peripheral blood mononuclear cells (PBMCs), obtained from a glioma patient whose treatment included an IDH1 peptide vaccine. The receptors here all came from a young man with glioma. Some clones in this sample may be carry-over from other donors' samples.

J is TRBJ2-2 and V is TRBV21-1; the listed D gene, TRBD1, was not tested against the DNA. TRBV21-1 has pseudogene status. The CDR3 has 14 residues. The CDR3 DNA follows: TGTGCCAGCATTCTAGCCAGGGGTTCCGGGGAGCTGTTTTTT. Its translation: CASILARGSGELFF.

V usage is TRBV6-5 and J usage is TRBJ2-3; D ambiguous. The CDR3 spans 14 residues. In germline, CDR1 is MNHEY, CDR2 SVGAGI. V was pared by 6 bases and J by 6 bases, with 16 bases between. Here the CDR3 DNA reads TGTGCCAGCAGAGTCGGGCTAGTGGGTGATACGCAGTATTTT. Translation gives CASRVGLVGDTQYF.

The chain recombines TRBV5-1 with TRBJ1-5; D is perhaps TRBD1 (6 bases). The CDR3 spans 15 residues. Trimming cost V 2 bases and J 6 bases, with 15 bases left between them. From germline, CDR1 is SGHRS and CDR2 YFSETQ. The CDR3 reads CASSFRGDTGQPQHF. The CDR3 nucleotides read TGCGCCAGCAGCTTTCGAGGGGACACGGGTCAGCCCCAGCATTTT.

This clone was picked up a small number of times. This chain uses TRBV5-4 with TRBJ1-3, with a tentative D call TRBD1 (6 bases). The germline V and J ends were trimmed by 2 bases and 0 bases, with 12 bases remaining between them. There are 16 residues in the CDR3. CDR1 and CDR2 from the germline V gene are SGHNT and YYREEE (reference sequence). CDR3 DNA sequence: TGTGCCAGCAGCTTATTCCAGGGGATCTCTGGAAACACCATATATTTT. It encodes CASSLFQGISGNTIYF.

The V and J genes are TRBV4-3 and TRBJ2-2; TRBD1 might be the D (7 bases). The germline V and J ends were trimmed by 2 bases and 5 bases, with 12 bases remaining between them. The CDR3 has 15 residues. CDR1 and CDR2 from the germline V gene are LGHNA and YSLEER. The CDR3 reads CASSQRQGGTGELFF. The CDR3, as DNA: TGCGCCAGCAGCCAACGGCAGGGGGGTACCGGGGAGCTGTTTTTT.

The rearrangement uses TRBV4-2 and TRBJ2-2, with 9 bases identical to TRBD1. Germline assignment: CDR1 LGHNA and CDR2 YNFKEQ. After removal of 2 bases from V and 1 base from J, the junction contained 5 bases not matched to a gene. This CDR3 region has 17 residues. CDR3 sequence (DNA): TGTGCCAGCAGCCAAACAGTGACAGGGGGGAACACCGGGGAGCTGTTTTTT. Its translation: CASSQTVTGGNTGELFF.

The chain combines TRBV19 with TRBJ1-2; D possibly corresponds to TRBD1 (5 bases). The CDR3 contains 14 residues. V shed 6 bases and J shed 5 bases, with 16 bases lying between them. Germline CDR1 and CDR2: LNHDA and SQIVND (reference sequence). CDR3 nucleotides: TGTGCCAGTAGGCCCCTGACAGCGCCATATGGCTACACCTTC. Its protein is CASRPLTAPYGYTF.

V is TRBV9 and J is TRBJ2-6; D could derive from TRBD1 or TRBD2 (5 bases each). Germline V gene lookup returns CDR1 SGDLS and CDR2 YYNGEE. V lost 0 bases, J lost 9 bases, and 13 bases lay in between. This CDR3 contains 15 residues. The DNA for the CDR3 is TGTGCCAGCAGCGTAGGTCGGCAGGGAGACAACGTCCTGACTTTC. Its protein is CASSVGRQGDNVLTF.

This clone was picked up a small number of times. The V gene is TRBV2, the J gene TRBJ2-7; the match to TRBD1 covers 7 bases. The V segment lost 8 bases and the J segment 4 bases; nucleotides outside the gene matches: 11. CDR3 length: 14 residues. CDR1 SNHLY and CDR2 FYNNEI come from the germline V gene. This chain's CDR3 is CASRPTTGPYEQYF. The CDR3 DNA follows: TGTGCCAGCCGCCCCACGACAGGGCCGTACGAGCAGTACTTC.

The rearrangement links TRBV6-1 to TRBJ1-6; D not certain. CDR1 is MNHNS, CDR2 SASEGT, per germline. With 7 bases removed from V and 8 bases from J, the gap between germline ends came to 18 bases. The CDR3 is 15 residues long. The CDR3 DNA reads TGTGCCAGCACCTCCCCGGTTACGGATTATTCACCCCTCCACTTT. Its protein product is CASTSPVTDYSPLHF.

The V gene is TRBV7-8, the J gene TRBJ1-6; D unclear. Trimming stripped 0 bases from V and 0 bases from J, with 3 bases between. The CDR3 loop spans 15 amino acids. Germline V gene sequence: CDR1 SGHVS, CDR2 FQNEAQ. The CDR3 coding sequence is TGTGCCAGCAGCTTAGCGGGCTCCTATAATTCACCCCTCCACTTT. Translation: CASSLAGSYNSPLHF.

The chain recombines TRBV18 with TRBJ1-5, with 8 bases fitting TRBD1. J was trimmed by 3 bases and V by 6 bases; bases with no gene match: 4. This CDR3 is built from 14 residues. Germline V CDR1 and CDR2: KGHSH, LQKENI. CDR3 nucleotides: TGTGCCAGCTCCGTGACAGGGGACAATCAGCCCCAGCATTTT. It encodes CASSVTGDNQPQHF.

The J gene is TRBJ2-2, the V gene TRBV5-6; 7 nucleotides agree with TRBD2. Losses at the gene ends were 4 bases for V and 5 bases for J; bases not matched to a gene: 8. The germline V gene encodes CDR1 SGHDT and CDR2 YYEEEE. The CDR3 runs to 15 residues. CDR3 protein: CASSHGGYQTGELFF. The CDR3 DNA follows: TGTGCCAGCAGCCACGGGGGGTATCAGACCGGGGAGCTGTTTTTT.

On this clone: Compared with germline, one end of the junction differs, possibly owing to a read error. The chain links TRBV29-1 to TRBJ1-1; 7 bases are a match to TRBD1. Germline CDR1 and CDR2: SQVTM and ANQGSEA. There are 11 residues in the CDR3. CDR3 protein: CMTGTNTEAFF. CDR3 DNA: TGTATGACAGGGACGAACACTGAAGCTTTCTTT.

The V call is TRBV18, the J call TRBJ2-7, with D unresolved. Germline V gene lookup returns CDR1 KGHSH and CDR2 LQKENI. The CDR3 extends over 13 amino acids. The V end lost 4 bases, the J end lost 2 bases, and 9 bases lay between the germline ends. The CDR3 DNA sequence: TGTGCCAGCTCACTAGAATCGACCTACGAGCAGTACTTC. Protein product: CASSLESTYEQYF.

The chain links TRBV6-4 to TRBJ1-2, with 10 positions matching TRBD1. The germline V gene has CDR1 MRHNA and CDR2 SNTAGT. This CDR3 has 15 residues. V was clipped by 4 bases and J by 4 bases; unmatched bases: 6. DNA for the CDR3: TGTGCCAGCAGTGCCCAGACAGGGGGCGCCTATGGCTACACCTTC. Protein sequence: CASSAQTGGAYGYTF.

The CDR3 here is CASSLGGQGSGNTIYF. The CDR3 DNA reads TGTGCCAGCAGTCTCGGGGGACAGGGGTCTGGAAACACCATATATTTT. This chain uses TRBV6-6 with TRBJ1-3; TRBD1 aligns across 10 bases. The CDR3 is 16 amino acids. V lost 5 bases and J lost 1; bases outside the gene matches: 5. CDR1 and CDR2 (germline): MNHNY, SVGAGI (reference sequence).

This chain links TRBV27 with TRBJ2-7, with unresolved D. V was clipped by 0 bases and J by 0 bases, with 12 bases between them. The CDR3 consists of 16 residues. CDR1 and CDR2 (germline): MNHEY, SMNVEV (reference sequence). CDR3 protein: CASSLSEQRSSYEQYF. In DNA form, the CDR3 reads TGTGCCAGCAGTTTATCGGAACAGAGGAGCTCCTACGAGCAGTACTTC.

This clone has a single count. This chain links TRBV12-1 with TRBJ1-1; the table's D call of TRBD1 was not tested on the DNA. TRBV12-1 is designated a pseudogene. The CDR3 length is 17 residues. CDR3 coding DNA: TGTGCCAGCAGCTCATTTAACAGGGGGCCCTACTCCACTGAAGCTTTCTTT. Translated: CASSSFNRGPYSTEAFF.

This chain joins TRBV4-1 and TRBJ1-3; TRBD1 is a possible D gene (5 bases). Germline CDR1 is MGHRA and CDR2 is YSYEKL. This CDR3 contains 17 residues. V dropped 0 bases and J dropped 1 base, with 13 bases sitting between them. As DNA, the CDR3 is TGCGCCAGCAGCCAAGAAGGGGTCTGGCGATCTGGAAACACCATATATTTT. Translation: CASSQEGVWRSGNTIYF.

DNA for the CDR3: TGTGCCAGTAGTGACAGCCTACGCTCTGGAAACACCATATATTTT. Residues: CASSDSLRSGNTIYF. The chain employs TRBV19 and TRBJ1-3, with D maybe TRBD1 (5 bases). CDR3 length equals 15 residues. Trimming left V 5 bases short and J 0 bases short, with 11 bases between. Germline-derived CDR1 and CDR2 are LNHDA and SQIVND (reference sequence).